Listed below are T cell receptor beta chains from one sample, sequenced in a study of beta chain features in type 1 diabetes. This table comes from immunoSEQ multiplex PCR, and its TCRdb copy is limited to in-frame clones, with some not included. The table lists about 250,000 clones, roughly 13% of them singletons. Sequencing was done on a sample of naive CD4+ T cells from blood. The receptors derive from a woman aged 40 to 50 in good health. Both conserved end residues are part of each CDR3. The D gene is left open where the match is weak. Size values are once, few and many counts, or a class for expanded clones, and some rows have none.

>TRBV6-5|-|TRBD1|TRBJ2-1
TGTGCCAGCAGACGGACAGGGGGCTCCTACAATGAGCAGTTCTTC
CASRRTGGSYNEQFF
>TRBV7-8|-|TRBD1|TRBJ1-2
TGTGCCAGCAGCCCCCGCCGGGACAGACCTATTAACTATGGCTACACCTTC
CASSPRRDRPINYGYTF
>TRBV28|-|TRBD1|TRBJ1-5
TGTGCCAGCAGGGGTCCGGGACAGGGTCCCTCTTATAGCAATCAGCCCCAGCATTTT
CASRGPGQGPSYSNQPQHF
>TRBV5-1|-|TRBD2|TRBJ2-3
TGCGCCAGCAAAGGACTAGTCGTGACAGATACGCAGTATTTT
CASKGLVVTDTQYF
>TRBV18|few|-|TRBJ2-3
TGTGCCAGCTCTGACAGGCAACGAGGGGATACGCAGTATTTT
CASSDRQRGDTQYF
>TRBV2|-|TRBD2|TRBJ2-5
TGTGCCAGCATGGATAGCGGGGTCCGGAGGACCCAGTACTTC
CASMDSGVRRTQYF
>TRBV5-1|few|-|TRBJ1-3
TGCGCCAGCAGCTTGGGAGCCGGAAACACCATATATTTT
CASSLGAGNTIYF
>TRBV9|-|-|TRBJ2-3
TGTGCCAGCAGCGTAGACGCGACTAGGCACACAGATACGCAGTATTTT
CASSVDATRHTDTQYF
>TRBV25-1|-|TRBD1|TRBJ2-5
TGTGCCAGCAGTGAATTGGGGGACAGGGGGGGAGAGACCCAGTACTTC
CASSELGDRGGETQYF
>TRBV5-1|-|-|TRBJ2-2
TGCGCCAGCAGCTTGGAAGCGGTGGGGGGATCGAACACCGGGGAGCTGTTTTTT
CASSLEAVGGSNTGELFF